One and the same sample provided the 6 T cell receptor beta chains below, sequenced in a study of cytomegalovirus exposure and HLA in healthy donors. Primers for the PCR totalled 60 Vbeta and 13 Jbeta. Libraries were prepared by immunoSEQ multiplex PCR; TCRdb keeps only in-frame clonotypes and omits some of them. Of approximately 200,000 clones listed, approximately 85% are singletons. Input material: PBMCs. All receptors come from a girl aged 10 to 17 in good health and CMV-seropositive.

This chain links TRBV19 with TRBJ2-1; 7 bases are a match to TRBD1. Germline CDR1 is LNHDA and CDR2 is SQIVND (reference sequence). The CDR3 has 15 residues. After removal of 5 bases from V and 2 bases from J, the junction contained 6 bases not matched to a gene. Written as DNA, the CDR3 is TGTGCCAGTAGTGTCGGGACAGTTCCCTACAATGAGCAGTTCTTC. Translating it yields CASSVGTVPYNEQFF.

The CDR3 is CASRSQGATDTQYF. The DNA of the CDR3 is TGCGCCAGCCGATCCCAGGGGGCCACAGATACGCAGTATTTT. The V gene is TRBV5-1, the J gene TRBJ2-3; 8 nucleotides line up with TRBD1. V lost 7 bases, J lost 2 bases, and 6 bases stayed unmatched. Germline CDR1 reads SGHRS; CDR2 reads YFSETQ. The length of the CDR3 is 14 residues.

This clone was counted between two and nine times. J is TRBJ2-7 and V is TRBV10-2; D is possibly TRBD2 (5 bases). V shed 6 bases and J shed 7 bases, with 16 bases lying between them. The CDR3 contains 13 residues. Germline V CDR1 and CDR2: WSHSY, SAAADI. CDR3 sequence: CASRRNPTGEQYF. For the CDR3, the DNA is TGCGCCAGCAGGAGGAATCCCACGGGGGAGCAGTACTTC.

The genes are TRBV6-1 and TRBJ2-5; 7 bases agree with TRBD1. The germline CDR1 and CDR2 sequences are MNHNS and SASEGT. J lost 6 bases, V lost 6 bases, and 7 bases had no gene match. This CDR3 spans 13 amino acids. In DNA form, the CDR3 reads TGTGCCAGCAGCGAGGGGACAGTACAGACCCAGTACTTC. Translating gives CASSEGTVQTQYF.

The V call is TRBV18, the J call TRBJ1-1; D not resolved. This CDR3 spans 13 amino acids. Germline V gene sequence: CDR1 KGHSH, CDR2 LQKENI. V lost 4 bases, J lost 0 bases, and 6 bases lay in between. CDR3 DNA: TGTGCCAGCTCACGAGATTTGAACACTGAAGCTTTCTTT. Translated: CASSRDLNTEAFF.

In this sample, this clone turned up a few times. This sequence joins TRBV11-2 and TRBJ2-7; 7 positions agree with TRBD1. This CDR3 is 16 amino acids long. Germline V gives CDR1 SGHAT, CDR2 FQNNGV. V lost 5 bases and J lost 0; bases outside the gene matches: 10. The CDR3: CASSPSRQGFSYEQYF. CDR3 DNA sequence: TGTGCCAGCAGCCCATCCCGACAGGGTTTCTCCTACGAGCAGTACTTC.